This TCR beta chain comes out of a study of T cell clones after liver transplantation (dated by TCRdb to about 2019). For context, the study as a whole: Samples were obtained from ITN030ST, a randomized trial in which withdrawal of immunosuppression was attempted within 2 years of liver transplantation. Donor-reactive T cell clones were identified using TCRbeta sequencing after a pre-transplant mixed lymphocyte reaction and were then followed in post-transplant blood. Third party-reactive TCRbeta sequences from pre-transplant MLRs were also identified as an antigen-independent comparator for donor-reactive sequences. Of the eight recipients, a few were HCV-positive, while the remaining recipients had been transplanted for non-autoimmune, non-viral indications. Until randomization at 12-24 months post-transplant, subjects were given standard immunosuppression, with no induction therapy. Tolerance was defined as complete immunosuppression withdrawal for at least one year with no rise in liver enzymes beyond twice the upper limit of normal. Blood samples were collected pre-transplant, pre-randomization before withdrawal, and post-randomization after either full withdrawal or failed withdrawal. Of the 8 liver transplant recipients making up the studied cohort, 3 were classified as tolerant and 5 as non-tolerant.

High-throughput TCRbeta CDR3 sequencing of frozen genomic DNA was performed by immunoSEQ, including PCR amplification, mapping, bias correction and internal controls. In the authors' own workflow: Only productive rearrangements were retained, and each unique TCRbeta sequence was defined by its CDR3 nucleotide sequence together with its V and J gene. For classification of a sequence as donor-reactive, at least 5-fold expansion in CFSE-low cells relative to unstimulated pre-transplant cells and a frequency of at least 0.01% were required. To ensure at least 90% detection power, minimum frequency thresholds were set for each subject based on that subject's lowest-template unstimulated sample. Jensen-Shannon divergence between the top 1000 TCRbeta sequences post- versus pre-transplant served as the measure of repertoire turnover. Two-sided Fisher's exact tests were used to test for changes in how often donor-reactive sequences were detected. TCRdb provides this immuneACCESS table in a form limited to in-frame rearrangements. Some clones are lacking; in checked studies, under half of them reflect an unresolved V gene, and why the rest are absent is not known. V and J calls and clone size are those listed in that table; D and trimming were worked out from the DNA. The sample contains some 70,000 clones, under 95% of them found a single time. The top ten clonotypes cover approximately 2.4% of the sample.

Sample time point, as interpreted from the label and publication: pre-transplant. Thawed unstimulated PBMCs were stained for CD3, CD4 and CD8 and FACS-sorted into CD3+CD4+ and CD3+CD8+ populations. Each of the 8 studied subjects was randomized to immunosuppression withdrawal. The Qiagen DNeasy Blood and Tissue Kit was used to isolate genomic DNA. From a lookup of the germline V gene (reference sequence), CDR1 and CDR2 are LNHNV and YYDKDF. Counted from cysteine to phenylalanine, this CDR3 has 15 amino acids. Solely the CDR3 DNA is kept, with 45 bases framed from the first base. Relative to germline, V is missing 3 bases and J is missing 6 bases, with 5 bases of the junction outside any gene match. A note on this clone: Its recognized antigen is unknown. No clone much larger than this one lies a single base away; base qualities are absent.

Here is what the overall study found, with its caveats: Low numbers of available donor cells limited the measurable donor-reactive repertoire in two subjects. Because no allograft tissue specimens were available, donor-reactive T cells may have migrated into the graft instead of being deleted. In most of the 8 subjects, circulating donor-reactive CD4 TCRbeta sequences decreased significantly after transplant, regardless of tolerance or HCV status. The conclusions were considered preliminary, being limited by small, heterogeneous patient numbers and non-standardized post-transplant time points. Once repertoire turnover was taken into account, donor-reactive detection showed a significant reduction for CD4 in 7 of 8 subjects and for CD8 in 8 of 8. A greater decline was seen for donor-reactive sequences than for third party-reactive sequences, suggesting partial antigen-specific deletion unrelated to withdrawal success.

This TCR was sampled from a human donor who received a liver transplant. The sequence joins TRBV15 to TRBJ2-1; 10 bases in between match TRBD2. This sample comprised CD4+ T cells from blood, obtained before liver transplant. The DNA sequence is given as TGTGCCACCAGCAGCTTTAGCGGGAGGTCCAATGAGCAGTTCTTC. Translation gives CATSSFSGRSNEQFF.